Below are 5 T cell receptor beta chains sequenced from a single sample in a study of T cells in Graves' hyperthyroidism and ophthalmopathy. TCR beta CDR3 region amplification was performed from RNA transcripts. TCR CDR3 underwent first-round RT-PCR with the HTBI primer set. TCRdb re-called the multiplex PCR reads through MiXCR, storing one row per CDR3 protein. The data contain 500,000 or so distinct CDR3 sequences, about 16% of them singletons. The specimen was blood. These receptors originate from a woman under 40 with Graves' ophthalmopathy.

The chain combines TRBV6-1 with TRBJ1-2; 8 positions match TRBD1. Germline CDR1 is MNHNS and CDR2 is SASEGT. The CDR3 loop spans 12 amino acids. V was clipped by 6 bases and J by 4 bases; unmatched bases: 1. CDR3 coding DNA: TGTGCCAGCAGGGACAGGGTCTATGGCTACACCTTC. As protein: CASRDRVYGYTF.

This clonotype has a handful of counts. The J gene is TRBJ1-1, the V gene TRBV4-3; 10 bases agree with TRBD1. CDR1 LGHNA and CDR2 YSLEER come from the germline V gene. This CDR3 has 16 amino acids. With V trimmed by 5 bases and J by 3 bases, 9 bases remained unmatched. The CDR3 DNA sequence: TGCGCCAGCAGCGAACGACAGGGGGCGCCGGACACTGAAGCTTTCTTT. Its protein is CASSERQGAPDTEAFF.

This clonotype was counted only a few times. The CDR3 here is CASSFDPGGETQYF. The CDR3 region has the DNA TGTGCCAGCAGTTTTGACCCAGGGGGAGAGACCCAGTACTTC. This chain connects TRBV27 to TRBJ2-5, with 7 positions matching TRBD1. Looked up from germline, CDR1 is MNHEY and CDR2 is SMNVEV (reference sequence). V lost 3 bases, J lost 4 bases, and 5 bases stayed unmatched. There are 14 residues in the CDR3.

CDR3 sequence: CSVEWDSNQPQHF. The CDR3 bases are TGCAGTGTCGAATGGGACAGTAATCAGCCCCAGCATTTT. The rearrangement joins TRBV20-1 to TRBJ1-5; 7 positions match TRBD1. Germline-derived CDR1 and CDR2 are DFQATT and SNEGSKA (reference sequence). This CDR3 region has 13 residues. Trimming cost V 7 bases and J 4 bases; bases outside gene matches: 7.

The sample holds a few counts of this clonotype. J is TRBJ2-7 and V is TRBV19, with D possibly being TRBD1 (7 bases). The CDR3 spans 17 residues. Trimming stripped 5 bases from V and 4 bases from J, with 24 bases between. Looked up from germline, CDR1 is LNHDA and CDR2 is SQIVND (reference sequence). The CDR3 region has the DNA TGTGCCAGTAGTGACCCACCGACGGACAGGAGGGAGTACGAGCAGTACTTC. Translated: CASSDPPTDRREYEQYF.